A selection of T cell receptor beta chains follows, all from one sample in a study of T-cell reconstitution after alpha-beta-depleted transplantation in children. TCRdb recomputed calls from the PCR reads with MiXCR, one row per CDR3 protein. The table includes a few thousand distinct CDR3 sequences, 11% detected once. The source was PBMCs, mostly from graft donor cells, collected 360 days after TCRalphabeta/CD19-depleted stem cell transplant. The receptors come from a patient between 2 and 10 years old who had a stem cell transplant for inherited bone marrow failure, so the T cells may come from the graft donor. Both conserved end residues are part of each CDR3. The order of the fields is J gene, V gene, CDR3 protein.

j_gene: TRBJ2-3; v_gene: TRBV20-1; CDR3aa: CSARASLTDTQYF
j_gene: TRBJ2-5; v_gene: TRBV7-9; CDR3aa: CASSSRTGDRQETQYF
j_gene: TRBJ2-1; v_gene: TRBV4-3; CDR3aa: CASSQDLTSGRNEQFF
j_gene: TRBJ2-3; v_gene: TRBV28; CDR3aa: CASSVGGSGTDTQYF
j_gene: TRBJ1-2; v_gene: TRBV15; CDR3aa: CATSRDLGRGYGYTF
j_gene: TRBJ2-3; v_gene: TRBV6-5; CDR3aa: CASSYSRGSDTQYF
j_gene: TRBJ2-7; v_gene: TRBV21-1; CDR3aa: CASSNSPGQGKGSYEQYF
j_gene: TRBJ2-7; v_gene: TRBV9; CDR3aa: CASSVTPTGGGYEQYF
j_gene: TRBJ2-7; v_gene: TRBV20-1; CDR3aa: CSAGDGSYEQYF
j_gene: TRBJ2-3; v_gene: TRBV6-5; CDR3aa: CASSYGGAMGDTQYF
j_gene: TRBJ2-1; v_gene: TRBV15; CDR3aa: CATSPHGAGTYNEQFF
j_gene: TRBJ2-2; v_gene: TRBV27; CDR3aa: CASSLSPLVVYTGELFF
j_gene: TRBJ2-3; v_gene: TRBV5-1; CDR3aa: CASSLFRPSTDTQYF
j_gene: TRBJ2-1; v_gene: TRBV4-2; CDR3aa: CASSLIGADGEQFF
j_gene: TRBJ2-2; v_gene: TRBV5-1; CDR3aa: CASCRGLADYTGELFF
j_gene: TRBJ2-3; v_gene: TRBV4-1; CDR3aa: CASSPTLITDTQYF
j_gene: TRBJ1-2; v_gene: TRBV7-9; CDR3aa: CASSHPRTGFLSYGYTF
j_gene: TRBJ2-3; v_gene: TRBV5-4; CDR3aa: CASSRVGGLADTQYF
j_gene: TRBJ2-1; v_gene: TRBV27; CDR3aa: CASSLITGLGGNEQFF
j_gene: TRBJ1-6; v_gene: TRBV5-1; CDR3aa: CASSLAALEDSPLHF
j_gene: TRBJ1-5; v_gene: TRBV2; CDR3aa: CASSRQILRQPQHF
j_gene: TRBJ2-3; v_gene: TRBV12-3/TRBV12-4; CDR3aa: CASSLGGPSTDTQYF
j_gene: TRBJ2-1; v_gene: TRBV5-5; CDR3aa: CASSLGVVFVNEQFF
j_gene: TRBJ1-2; v_gene: TRBV7-2; CDR3aa: CASSLGIGTVGYGYTF
j_gene: TRBJ2-2; v_gene: TRBV6-6; CDR3aa: CASSSSITGELFF
j_gene: TRBJ2-2; v_gene: TRBV5-1; CDR3aa: CASTGDSSNTGELFF
j_gene: TRBJ2-7; v_gene: TRBV7-9; CDR3aa: CASSLTYQGLPIPYEQYF
j_gene: TRBJ2-1; v_gene: TRBV12-3/TRBV12-4; CDR3aa: CASSSPGTGSNEQFF
j_gene: TRBJ1-1; v_gene: TRBV20-1; CDR3aa: CSASDPQGSFF
j_gene: TRBJ2-7; v_gene: TRBV28; CDR3aa: CASSRGRSYEQYF
j_gene: TRBJ2-1; v_gene: TRBV10-3; CDR3aa: CAISVVEQIIEQFF
j_gene: TRBJ2-3; v_gene: TRBV19; CDR3aa: CASTDRSLLWFAADTQYF
j_gene: TRBJ2-2; v_gene: TRBV7-9; CDR3aa: CASSLHRQGGNTGELFF
j_gene: TRBJ1-2; v_gene: TRBV6-2/TRBV6-3; CDR3aa: CASFGFNYGYTF
j_gene: TRBJ2-1; v_gene: TRBV5-1; CDR3aa: CASSPASGFNEQFF
j_gene: TRBJ1-4; v_gene: TRBV7-1; CDR3aa: CASSSGAQGGEKLFF
j_gene: TRBJ1-5; v_gene: TRBV12-3/TRBV12-4; CDR3aa: CASSFSSDGQPQHF
j_gene: TRBJ1-1; v_gene: TRBV12-3/TRBV12-4; CDR3aa: CASKKNTEAFF
j_gene: TRBJ2-6; v_gene: TRBV24-1; CDR3aa: CATSDWGDSSSGANVLTF
j_gene: TRBJ1-3; v_gene: TRBV7-2; CDR3aa: CASSLVWSSGNTIYF
j_gene: TRBJ2-5; v_gene: TRBV20-1; CDR3aa: CSARGNTGAGGHQETQYF
j_gene: TRBJ2-7; v_gene: TRBV12-3/TRBV12-4; CDR3aa: CASSSAVSEQYF
j_gene: TRBJ1-5; v_gene: TRBV28; CDR3aa: CASSLPDLYVQPQHF
j_gene: TRBJ2-5; v_gene: TRBV10-3; CDR3aa: CAISTASEGPVQETQYF
j_gene: TRBJ1-4; v_gene: TRBV18; CDR3aa: CASSPPSGFGEKLFF
j_gene: TRBJ2-1; v_gene: TRBV12-3/TRBV12-4; CDR3aa: CASPSGSGEQFF
j_gene: TRBJ2-1; v_gene: TRBV11-2; CDR3aa: CASSLDILANEQFF
j_gene: TRBJ2-7; v_gene: TRBV15; CDR3aa: CATSRGPSGATYEQYF
j_gene: TRBJ2-1; v_gene: TRBV7-9; CDR3aa: CASSPKTQFF
j_gene: TRBJ2-5; v_gene: TRBV6-5; CDR3aa: CASSYAGAQYF
j_gene: TRBJ1-1; v_gene: TRBV7-9; CDR3aa: CASSPYVGVSEAFF
j_gene: TRBJ2-7; v_gene: TRBV18; CDR3aa: CASSQTSGVSYEQYF
j_gene: TRBJ2-2; v_gene: TRBV6-5; CDR3aa: CASSYSSSGGASTGELFF
j_gene: TRBJ2-7; v_gene: TRBV7-2; CDR3aa: CASSFGRTYEQYF
j_gene: TRBJ2-7; v_gene: TRBV5-1; CDR3aa: CASSASGRDREQYF